Here is one T cell receptor beta chain with its context. The antigen remains unidentified. A second PCR, run for about 7 to 11 cycles, used a sample-barcoded 5' primer plus a J-beta primer mix. A single record per CDR3 protein comes from TCRdb applying MiXCR to the 5' RACE reads. The table records about 640,000 distinct CDR3 sequences, approximately 30% of them present only once. The sample comes from a study of blood T cells in healthy people across ages. On the study more broadly: Template switching caught about one barcoded beta molecule for each two T cells. Study-level results: Comparison with aged donors showed that long-lived donors had more naive CD4+ cells and higher diversity. The study regarded diversity estimates from one million T cells as underestimates.

This CDR3 spans 14 amino acids. From germline, CDR1 is SGHRS and CDR2 YFSETQ. Between the trimmed V and J ends, which lost 0 bases and 2 bases, there was a span of 8 bases. Material for sequencing was blood. The chain combines TRBV5-1 with TRBJ2-5, with a weak D call TRBD2 (5 bases). The clonotype was recovered from a woman older than 75 in good health. The CDR3 region is CASSLGGMQETQYF. CDR3 in DNA: TGCGCCAGCAGCTTGGGAGGGATGCAAGAGACCCAGTACTTC.